One sample yielded the 32 T cell receptor beta chains listed below, sequenced in a study of cytomegalovirus exposure and HLA in healthy donors. With 60 Vbeta and 13 Jbeta primers, the PCR was carried out. Method: immunoSEQ multiplex PCR; TCRdb's copy keeps in-frame clones and lacks some. The data show approximately 97,000 clones, about 80% seen once. Source material: PBMCs. The receptor source for this set is a male donor in good health and CMV-seropositive.

V and J are TRBV6-4 and TRBJ2-3; 11 positions match TRBD2. CDR1 and CDR2 (germline): MRHNA, SNTAGT. V was pared by 4 bases and J by 9 bases, with 3 bases of the junction left unmatched. This CDR3 spans 13 amino acids. Here the CDR3 DNA reads TGTGCCAGCAGTGGGCTAGCGGGGGGCACGCAGTATTTT. Its protein product is CASSGLAGGTQYF.

This clone was seen a few times. The V gene is TRBV6-6, the J gene TRBJ2-7; D is perhaps TRBD1 (6 bases). Trimming took 4 bases from V and 1 from J, leaving 8 bases between them. The CDR3 spans 13 residues. Germline CDR1 MNHNY, CDR2 SVGAGI (reference sequence). The CDR3 sequence: CASSLGASYEQYF. The CDR3 DNA reads TGTGCCAGCAGTTTGGGGGCTTCCTACGAGCAGTACTTC.

This chain joins TRBV9 and TRBJ2-1; tentatively, D is TRBD1 (5 bases). CDR1 and CDR2 (germline): SGDLS, YYNGEE. There are 13 residues in the CDR3. Trimming cost V 4 bases and J 4 bases, with 9 bases left between them. CDR3 sequence: CASSYRPYNEQFF. CDR3 in DNA: TGTGCCAGCAGCTACAGGCCATACAATGAGCAGTTCTTC.

The rearrangement links TRBV6-6 to TRBJ1-5; 8 positions agree with TRBD1. The CDR3 consists of 16 residues. V was pared by 0 bases and J by 4 bases, with 5 bases of the junction left unmatched. Germline CDR1 and CDR2: MNHNY and SVGAGI (reference sequence). CDR3 DNA: TGTGCCAGCAGTTACTCGCCTGGGGACAGGAATCAGCCCCAGCATTTT. Amino acids: CASSYSPGDRNQPQHF.

The chain has TRBV7-2 and TRBJ1-1; D gene unclear. V dropped 5 bases and J dropped 6 bases, with 13 bases sitting between them. The CDR3 spans 13 residues. The germline V gene has CDR1 SGHTA and CDR2 FQGNSA. CDR3 in amino acids: CASSMEGGAEAFF. In DNA form, the CDR3 reads TGTGCCAGCAGCATGGAGGGAGGCGCTGAAGCTTTCTTT.

As to this clone: The sample has other DNA sequences that encode this CDR3 too. The chain joins TRBV4-3 to TRBJ1-2; D gene uncertain. The germline gives CDR1 LGHNA, CDR2 YSLEER. The germline V and J ends were trimmed by 0 bases and 5 bases, with 7 bases remaining between them. The length of the CDR3 is 13 residues. Written as DNA, the CDR3 is TGCGCCAGCAGCCAAGACCGCGGGTATGGCTACACCTTC. Residues: CASSQDRGYGYTF.

This clone came up a few times. The genes are TRBV4-1 and TRBJ1-1, with 7 positions matching TRBD1. V dropped 7 bases and J dropped 1; count of bases not matched to a gene: 9. The CDR3 runs to 15 residues. Germline V gene data show CDR1 as MGHRA and CDR2 as YSYEKL. The CDR3 sequence: CASTEGGAGNTEAFF. The CDR3 nucleotides read TGCGCCAGCACTGAAGGGGGCGCCGGGAACACTGAAGCTTTCTTT.

The chain combines TRBV4-3 with TRBJ1-4; 11 nucleotides agree with TRBD1. Germline CDR1 LGHNA, CDR2 YSLEER. This CDR3 is built from 14 residues. Trimming removed 5 bases from V and 5 bases from J; junction bases left unmatched: 1. CDR3 residues: CASSGTGGNEKLFF. In DNA form, the CDR3 reads TGCGCCAGCAGCGGGACAGGGGGAAATGAAAAACTGTTTTTT.

This clone occurred a few times. This chain links TRBV5-4 with TRBJ2-1, with TRBD2 matching 7 bases. Losses at the gene ends were 0 bases for V and 9 bases for J; bases not matched to a gene: 9. In germline, CDR1 is SGHNT, CDR2 YYREEE (reference sequence). This CDR3 is 15 amino acids long. The CDR3 here is CASSLAGLVRGEQFF. The CDR3 bases are TGTGCCAGCAGCTTGGCTGGACTAGTGAGAGGTGAGCAGTTCTTC. The full variable domain, in which reference TRBV5-4 and TRBJ2-1 provide the parts outside the CDR3, is ETGVTQSPTHLIKTRGQQVTLRCSSQSGHNTVSWYQQALGQGPQFIFQYYREEENGRGNFPPRFSGLQFPNYSSELNVNALELDDSALYLCASSLAGLVRGEQFFGPGTRLTVL.

V is TRBV5-1 and J is TRBJ1-4; no clear D. V was shortened by 5 bases and J by 3 bases, with 14 bases between the two germline ends. In germline, CDR1 is SGHRS, CDR2 YFSETQ. The CDR3 is made up of 15 amino acids. The CDR3 region has the DNA TGCGCCAGCAGAGGGAGCTCCGGTGCTAATGAAAAACTGTTTTTT. Its translation: CASRGSSGANEKLFF. Supplemented by reference TRBV5-1 and TRBJ1-4, the full variable domain reads KAGVTQTPRYLIKTRGQQVTLSCSPISGHRSVSWYQQTPGQGLQFLFEYFSETQRNKGNFPGRFSGRQFSNSRSEMNVSTLELGDSALYLCASRGSSGANEKLFFGSGTQLSVL.

V and J are TRBV6-4 and TRBJ2-3; possibly TRBD2 for D (5 bases). CDR3 size: 15 residues. Germline CDR1 reads MRHNA; CDR2 reads SNTAGT. V shed 4 bases and J shed 0 bases, with 11 bases lying between them. The CDR3 DNA reads TGTGCCAGCAGTGCAAGCGGTCTAAGCACAGATACGCAGTATTTT. Translated, it gives CASSASGLSTDTQYF.

This chain links TRBV7-2 with TRBJ1-4; 7 positions match TRBD1. The CDR3 loop spans 16 amino acids. The V and J ends lost 5 bases and 4 bases, in that order; junction bases with no gene match: 10. The germline CDR1 and CDR2 sequences are SGHTA and FQGNSA. CDR3 DNA sequence: TGTGCCAGCAGCCTACTCACAGGGGTCGGTAATGAAAAACTGTTTTTT. This codes for CASSLLTGVGNEKLFF. Based on the CDR3 plus reference TRBV7-2 and TRBJ1-4, the full variable domain is GAGVSQSPSNKVTEKGKDVELRCDPISGHTALYWYRQSLGQGLEFLIYFQGNSAPDKSGLPSDRFSAERTGGSVSTLTIQRTQQEDSAVYLCASSLLTGVGNEKLFFGSGTQLSVL.

This clone has a handful of counts. The V gene is TRBV4-3, the J gene TRBJ1-6; no clear D. The V end was cut by 0 bases, the J end by 10 bases, with 7 bases between. The germline V gene encodes CDR1 LGHNA and CDR2 YSLEER. The CDR3 has 13 amino acids. The CDR3 DNA is TGCGCCAGCAGCCAAGACCAAGCCTCACCCCTCCACTTT. Amino acid sequence: CASSQDQASPLHF.

This clone was observed a few times. This chain uses TRBV2 with TRBJ2-1; 8 nucleotides agree with TRBD2. V shed 5 bases and J 9 bases; nucleotides not matched to a gene: 15. The CDR3 is 16 amino acids. Per the germline V gene, CDR1 is SNHLY and CDR2 is FYNNEI. This CDR3 reads CASSLGISSGAAEQFF. The DNA for the CDR3 is TGTGCCAGCAGTCTTGGGATTAGTAGCGGGGCAGCTGAGCAGTTCTTC.

This chain links TRBV2 with TRBJ1-6; D uncertain. Trimming left V 5 bases short and J 0 bases short, with 8 bases between. Germline values: CDR1 SNHLY, CDR2 FYNNEI. The CDR3 has 15 amino acids. The CDR3 DNA is TGTGCCAGCAGTTTACAGAACTCCTATAATTCACCCCTCCACTTT. It specifies CASSLQNSYNSPLHF. The full variable domain, its missing parts supplied by reference TRBV2 and TRBJ1-6, is EPEVTQTPSHQVTQMGQEVILRCVPISNHLYFYWYRQILGQKVEFLVSFYNNEISEKSEIFDDQFSVERPDGSNFTLKIRSTKLEDSAMYFCASSLQNSYNSPLHFGNGTRLTVT.

In its sample, this clone was seen once. V and J are TRBV5-1 and TRBJ1-6; 11 bases align to TRBD1. The CDR3 totals 17 residues. Germline-derived CDR1 and CDR2 are SGHRS and YFSETQ. J lost 7 bases, V lost 4 bases, and 10 bases had no gene match. CDR3 loop: CASSVGPGQGENSPLHF. The CDR3 DNA reads TGCGCCAGCAGCGTAGGACCGGGACAGGGGGAAAATTCACCCCTCCACTTT. Supplemented by reference TRBV5-1 and TRBJ1-6, the full variable domain reads KAGVTQTPRYLIKTRGQQVTLSCSPISGHRSVSWYQQTPGQGLQFLFEYFSETQRNKGNFPGRFSGRQFSNSRSEMNVSTLELGDSALYLCASSVGPGQGENSPLHFGNGTRLTVT.

This clone appeared once. This chain connects TRBV13 to TRBJ2-3, with 9 bases identical to TRBD2. The CDR3 length is 15 residues. Trimming cost V 0 bases and J 5 bases; bases outside gene matches: 3. Germline CDR1 is PRHDT and CDR2 is FYEKMQ (reference sequence). As DNA, the CDR3 is TGTGCCAGCAGCTTAGGGCGGGGGGGGCTAGATACGCAGTATTTT. Translated: CASSLGRGGLDTQYF.

This clone occurred once. V and J are TRBV2 and TRBJ1-5, with 9 bases matching TRBD1. After removal of 6 bases from V and 2 bases from J, the junction contained 5 bases not matched to a gene. The CDR3 totals 15 residues. CDR1 is SNHLY and CDR2 is FYNNEI in the germline V gene. The CDR3 DNA reads TGTGCCAGCAGAACGAGGACAGGGGGCAATCAGCCCCAGCATTTT. Residues: CASRTRTGGNQPQHF.

The chain uses TRBV5-6 and TRBJ2-7; possible D gene TRBD1, 5 bases. Between the trimmed V and J ends, which lost 0 bases and 5 bases, there was a span of 12 bases. Per germline, CDR1 SGHDT and CDR2 YYEEEE. The CDR3 sequence is 14 residues long. CDR3 protein: CASSLGQGVNEQYF. CDR3 sequence (DNA): TGTGCCAGCAGCTTGGGGCAGGGTGTCAACGAGCAGTACTTC.

This clone was picked up one time. The J gene is TRBJ2-1, the V gene TRBV30, with 8 bases identical to TRBD1. CDR3 length equals 12 residues. CDR1 and CDR2 from the germline V gene are GTSNPN and SVGIG (reference sequence). V was pared by 3 bases and J by 6 bases, with 1 base of the junction left unmatched. The CDR3 loop is CAWRQGGNEQFF. CDR3 in DNA: TGTGCCTGGAGACAGGGGGGCAATGAGCAGTTCTTC.

A single count supports this clone. This rearrangement joins TRBV2 to TRBJ1-2, with D possibly being TRBD1 (6 bases). Germline V CDR1 and CDR2: SNHLY, FYNNEI. V was clipped by 0 bases and J by 8 bases, with 19 bases between them. The CDR3 is made up of 16 amino acids. The CDR3 sequence: CASSEALGRGSPGYTF. The CDR3 bases are TGTGCCAGCAGTGAAGCGCTCGGCAGGGGCTCCCCCGGCTACACCTTC.

V gene TRBV5-1 combines with J gene TRBJ1-1; D uncertain. CDR3 length equals 14 residues. Trimming stripped 1 base from V and 0 bases from J, with 7 bases between. Germline lookup yields CDR1 SGHRS and CDR2 YFSETQ. The CDR3 DNA reads as TGCGCCAGCAGCTTGTTACAGTTGAACACTGAAGCTTTCTTT. The encoded protein is CASSLLQLNTEAFF.

As concerns this clone: The identical CDR3 is also encoded by other nucleotide sequences in the sample. CDR3 coding DNA: TGTGCCAGCAGGGGACAGGGGTTCACTGAAGCTTTCTTT. It encodes CASRGQGFTEAFF. The chain uses TRBV6-5 and TRBJ1-1, with 10 positions matching TRBD1. V gave up 6 bases and J gave up 4 bases; unmatched junction bases: 2. This CDR3 spans 13 amino acids. The V gene's germline CDR1 is MNHEY and CDR2 SVGAGI.

This chain joins TRBV4-1 and TRBJ2-7, with D perhaps TRBD2 (5 bases). The germline V and J ends were trimmed by 1 base and 7 bases, with 14 bases remaining between them. This CDR3 contains 14 residues. Germline V gene lookup returns CDR1 MGHRA and CDR2 YSYEKL. CDR3: CASSQANLRGEQYF. For the CDR3, the DNA is TGCGCCAGCAGCCAAGCAAACCTCCGCGGGGAGCAGTACTTC.

The CDR3 bases are TGTGCCAGCAGTGATTGGGCGGGACGCTTCCAAGAGACCCAGTACTTC. Translated, it gives CASSDWAGRFQETQYF. The rearrangement uses TRBV2 and TRBJ2-5, with D possibly matching TRBD2 (6 bases). This CDR3 spans 16 amino acids. Germline CDR1 is SNHLY and CDR2 is FYNNEI. The V end lost 3 bases, the J end lost 1 base, and 15 bases lay between the germline ends.

This clone was recorded once. J is TRBJ2-1 and V is TRBV10-2, with 9 nucleotides matching TRBD2. The V and J ends lost 4 bases and 7 bases, in that order; junction bases with no gene match: 5. CDR1 and CDR2 (germline): WSHSY, SAAADI. There are 14 residues in the CDR3. The CDR3 bases are TGCGCCAGCAGTGGGCTGGCGGGGGGGAATGAGCAGTTCTTC. Its protein product is CASSGLAGGNEQFF.

The chain uses TRBV21-1 and TRBJ1-1; the table names TRBD1, a call not compared with the DNA. TRBV21-1 is an annotated pseudogene. This CDR3 contains 14 residues. The CDR3 DNA sequence: TGTGCCAGCAGCACCCCCAGGGGGCGTACTGAAGCTTTCTTT. As protein: CASSTPRGRTEAFF.

The chain recombines TRBV27 with TRBJ2-3, with TRBD1 identical over 9 bases. V gave up 6 bases and J gave up 1 base; unmatched junction bases: 8. CDR1 is MNHEY, CDR2 SMNVEV, per germline (reference sequence). The CDR3 spans 16 residues. This CDR3 reads CASSPFDRGGTDTQYF. CDR3 bases: TGTGCCAGCAGCCCCTTCGACAGGGGGGGCACAGATACGCAGTATTTT.

The genes are TRBV9 and TRBJ1-1; D is perhaps TRBD1 (5 bases). The CDR3 has 16 residues. From germline, CDR1 is SGDLS and CDR2 YYNGEE. Deletions cut 0 bases from V and 0 bases from J, with 12 bases between. CDR3 nucleotide sequence: TGTGCCAGCAGCGTAGCTCCGGGGGGGATGAACACTGAAGCTTTCTTT. Amino acid sequence: CASSVAPGGMNTEAFF.

The chain employs TRBV7-6 and TRBJ2-1, with 12 bases lining up with TRBD2. CDR1 is SGHVS and CDR2 is FNYEAQ in the germline V gene. V shed 3 bases, J shed 7 bases, and the junction held 7 bases outside the gene matches. The CDR3 is 16 amino acids. CDR3 DNA: TGTGCCAGCAGCTTGGGAACTAGCGGGGGGAGGAATGAGCAGTTCTTC. It is translated as CASSLGTSGGRNEQFF.

This chain connects TRBV15 to TRBJ1-2; D is perhaps TRBD1 (5 bases). Germline assignment: CDR1 LNHNV and CDR2 YYDKDF (reference sequence). The CDR3 runs to 15 residues. The ends were cut back, 3 bases at V and 4 bases at J, with 15 bases in the middle. The DNA of the CDR3 is TGTGCCACCAGCAGGGGCGGGACGGATCTCTATGGCTACACCTTC. Its protein is CATSRGGTDLYGYTF.

The chain uses TRBV5-1 and TRBJ2-3, with D possibly being TRBD1 (5 bases). This CDR3 is 14 amino acids long. CDR1 is SGHRS and CDR2 is YFSETQ in the germline V gene. Trimming removed 2 bases from V and 6 bases from J, with 13 bases in between. The CDR3 is CASSFGADVDTQYF. The CDR3 nucleotides are TGCGCCAGCAGCTTTGGGGCGGATGTGGATACGCAGTATTTT. The complete variable domain, with remaining parts taken from reference TRBV5-1 and TRBJ2-3, reads KAGVTQTPRYLIKTRGQQVTLSCSPISGHRSVSWYQQTPGQGLQFLFEYFSETQRNKGNFPGRFSGRQFSNSRSEMNVSTLELGDSALYLCASSFGADVDTQYFGPGTRLTVL.